This TCR beta chain appears in the sequencing data of a study of graft-versus-host responses after intestinal transplantation. Study context: Multivisceral, liver-intestinal, or isolated intestinal transplants were given to recipients.

The data were produced by immunoSEQ multiplex PCR, yet TCRdb's version contains in-frame clones alone and is incomplete. This table has about 93,000 clones, 85% to 95% appearing once. Findings and limits, study-wide: Marrow from the recipient contained GvH clones, some of which had appeared first in ileum or blood. Early post-transplant HvG declines showed an association with peak circulating GvH clone levels.

A word on this clone: The antigen remains unidentified.

The length of the CDR3 is 15 residues. Germline-derived CDR1 and CDR2 are WNHNN and SYGVQD (reference sequence). Trimming took 3 bases from V and 3 from J; bases not matched to a gene: 5. The sample in question was unstimulated CD8+ T cells sorted from spleen or lymph node cells, obtained before intestinal transplant. This sequence was found in a human donor who received an intestinal transplant. J is TRBJ2-3 and V is TRBV10-1; 8 bases match TRBD1. The CDR3: CASSEVGQGTDTQYF. The CDR3 DNA reads as TGCGCCAGCAGTGAAGTAGGACAGGGAACAGATACGCAGTATTTT.